What follows describes a single TCR beta chain. The antigen is undetermined. Splitting of CD4+ cells produced CD45RA+ naive and CD45RA-negative memory subsets. Some clones are missing from TCRdb's copy, which holds only in-frame ones; the method was immunoSEQ multiplex PCR. This repertoire shows 2 million to 3 million clones, more than 85% found once; its top ten account for 0.36%. V lost 0 bases and J 6 bases, leaving 13 bases between the germline ends. This CDR3 region has 15 residues. Germline-derived CDR1 and CDR2 are SGHRS and YFSETQ. This sample stems from a study of shared clonotypes between healthy human individuals. Study-wide points: Memory subsets generally showed lower estimated richness than naive subsets.

The V and J genes are TRBV5-1 and TRBJ2-1; D ambiguous. This TCR was recovered from a young man in good health. Some clones in this sample may be carry-over from other donors' samples. Material: naive CD4+ T cells from PBMCs. The subset: CD45RA+ positively selected. The CDR3 is CASSLGLDPSNEQFF. For the CDR3, the DNA is TGCGCCAGCAGCTTGGGTCTAGACCCCTCCAATGAGCAGTTCTTC. The entire variable domain, with the rest obtained from reference TRBV5-1 and TRBJ2-1, is as follows: KAGVTQTPRYLIKTRGQQVTLSCSPISGHRSVSWYQQTPGQGLQFLFEYFSETQRNKGNFPGRFSGRQFSNSRSEMNVSTLELGDSALYLCASSLGLDPSNEQFFGPGTRLTVL.